These 15 T cell receptor beta chains were all obtained from the same sample, sequenced in a study of blood T cell repertoires in COVID-19. TCRdb's copy holds only in-frame clones and misses some; the assay was immunoSEQ multiplex PCR. The data show about 300,000 clones, roughly 86% seen once. The specimen sequenced was peripheral blood. The receptor set was obtained from a woman under 40 with COVID-19, enrolled during active disease.

The chain recombines TRBV15 with TRBJ1-2, with D possibly matching TRBD1 (5 bases). CDR1 and CDR2 (germline): LNHNV, YYDKDF (reference sequence). V lost 5 bases and J 4 bases, leaving 14 bases between the germline ends. The CDR3 sequence is 14 residues long. Here the CDR3 reads CATSPSREVYGYTF. The CDR3 nucleotides read TGTGCCACCAGCCCCAGCAGGGAGGTCTATGGCTACACCTTC.

The chain combines TRBV27 with TRBJ1-1, with D tentatively TRBD1 (6 bases). Between the trimmed V and J ends, which lost 4 bases and 0 bases, there was a span of 12 bases. CDR3 length equals 15 residues. In germline, CDR1 is MNHEY, CDR2 SMNVEV (reference sequence). The CDR3 loop is CASSSGRGMNTEAFF. The CDR3 DNA reads as TGTGCCAGCAGTTCGGGCAGGGGCATGAACACTGAAGCTTTCTTT.

This chain joins TRBV6-5 and TRBJ1-4; 7 bases agree with TRBD1. The J segment lost 8 bases and the V segment lost 6 bases, leaving 9 bases of the junction unmatched. This CDR3 comprises 14 residues. Germline values: CDR1 MNHEY, CDR2 SVGAGI. The CDR3 coding sequence is TGTGCCAGCAGCCTGACAGGGCCTGGCGAAAAACTGTTTTTT. Translating gives CASSLTGPGEKLFF.

This sequence joins TRBV10-3 and TRBJ1-1, with D possibly matching TRBD1 (5 bases). V shed 3 bases and J shed 9 bases, with 17 bases lying between them. Germline V gives CDR1 ENHRY, CDR2 SYGVKD. This CDR3 spans 14 amino acids. This CDR3 is CAISDVLRDSKAFF. The CDR3 bases are TGTGCCATCAGTGACGTATTGAGAGACAGTAAAGCTTTCTTT.

CDR3 loop: CASSSRSERNSPLHF. The CDR3 nucleotides are TGTGCCAGCAGCTCCCGATCCGAGAGGAATTCACCCCTCCACTTT. The chain uses TRBV9 and TRBJ1-6, with D hard to call. The CDR3 is 15 amino acids. Germline V gives CDR1 SGDLS, CDR2 YYNGEE. Trimming removed 4 bases from V and 7 bases from J, with 15 bases in between.

The J gene is TRBJ1-5, the V gene TRBV28; D is unresolved. Trimming took off 1 base at V and 6 bases at J, with 13 bases between the two ends. This CDR3 region has 15 residues. The germline V gene encodes CDR1 MDHEN and CDR2 SYDVKM. The CDR3 region has the DNA TGTGCCAGCAGTTTATTTTCGGCGGTGAGTCAGCCCCAGCATTTT. Protein sequence: CASSLFSAVSQPQHF.

This sequence joins TRBV5-4 and TRBJ1-2; D unclear. Trimming pared 1 base from V and 3 bases from J, leaving 7 bases between. This CDR3 spans 13 amino acids. Germline CDR1 is SGHNT and CDR2 is YYREEE (reference sequence). This CDR3 is CASSLFADYGYTF. DNA of the CDR3: TGTGCCAGCAGCTTGTTCGCGGACTATGGCTACACCTTC.

The rearrangement joins TRBV7-2 to TRBJ1-6; D is uncertain. Germline CDR1 is SGHTA and CDR2 is FQGNSA. This CDR3 has 16 amino acids. V was trimmed by 1 base and J by 0 bases, leaving 7 bases between them. The CDR3 spells CASSLDSSSYNSPLHF. Written as DNA, the CDR3 is TGTGCCAGCAGCTTAGATTCGAGCTCCTATAATTCACCCCTCCACTTT.

The gene calls are TRBV27 and TRBJ1-2; the D gene is possibly TRBD1 (5 bases). The CDR3 is 15 residues long. The V and J ends lost 5 bases and 0 bases respectively, with 13 bases between them. CDR1 and CDR2 from the germline V gene are MNHEY and SMNVEV (reference sequence). CDR3 DNA sequence: TGTGCCAGCAGTGGCAGGGAAGCCCCTAACTATGGCTACACCTTC. It yields the protein CASSGREAPNYGYTF.

CDR3 in amino acids: CASSPAVGAAYNEQFF. The CDR3 DNA follows: TGTGCCAGCAGCCCCGCCGTGGGGGCCGCTTACAATGAGCAGTTCTTC. The chain employs TRBV7-3 and TRBJ2-1; a weak D match, TRBD1 (6 bases). Trimming shortened V by 5 bases and J by 4 bases, and 18 bases separated the two germline ends. There are 16 residues in the CDR3. Germline-derived CDR1 and CDR2 are SGHTA and FQGTGA.

V gene TRBV21-1 combines with J gene TRBJ2-7; the D call of TRBD2 is as the table states it, not checked on the DNA. TRBV21-1 constitutes a pseudogene. The CDR3 has 13 amino acids. This CDR3 reads CASSKDRVYEQYV. The CDR3 nucleotides are TGTGCCAGCAGCAAAGATAGAGTCTACGAGCAGTACGTC.

The chain couples TRBV10-3 to TRBJ1-1; D is uncertain. V was shortened by 0 bases and J by 4 bases, with 12 bases between the two germline ends. The CDR3 sequence is 15 residues long. Germline V CDR1 and CDR2: ENHRY, SYGVKD. Written as DNA, the CDR3 is TGTGCCATCAGTGAGTCCTTCGCGGTGGCCACTGAAGCTTTCTTT. This codes for CAISESFAVATEAFF.

Turning to this clone: Mismatch with germline at one junction end may stem from a read error. The V call is TRBV7-7, the J call TRBJ1-5; D possibly corresponds to TRBD1 (5 bases). This CDR3 spans 17 amino acids. Looked up from germline, CDR1 is SSHAT and CDR2 is FNYEAQ (reference sequence). This CDR3 reads CASNPLCGTDRNQPQHF. The DNA of the CDR3 is TGTGCTAGCAACCCTCTTTGCGGGACTGACCGCAATCAGCCCCAGCATTTT.

In DNA form, the CDR3 reads TGCAGCGGGTCCAGCGGGGGGCGGTCTGAGCAGTTCTTC. This sequence encodes CSGSSGGRSEQFF. The V gene is TRBV29-1, the J gene TRBJ2-1, with 9 bases fitting TRBD2. Trimming cost V 7 bases and J 9 bases; bases outside gene matches: 10. The CDR3 totals 13 residues. Per the germline V gene, CDR1 is SQVTM and CDR2 is ANQGSEA.

V is TRBV24-1 and J is TRBJ2-2; D gene unclear. Germline lookup yields CDR1 KGHDR and CDR2 SFDVKD. The CDR3 is 14 residues long. V was shortened by 6 bases and J by 0 bases, with 7 bases between the two germline ends. The CDR3 loop reads CATSSTPNTGELFF. CDR3 coding DNA: TGTGCCACCAGTAGCACTCCGAACACCGGGGAGCTGTTTTTT.